This T cell receptor beta chain was profiled in a study of neurological immune-mediated disorders (dated by TCRdb to between 2018 and 2021). Broadly, across the study: Of the roughly 34 multiple sclerosis patients, approximately 31 had relapsing-remitting MS and 3 had secondary progressive MS. Alongside PBMC samples, the set of approximately 100 TCR-beta libraries contained longitudinal samples, technical triplicates, and paired CD4+ and CD8+ T-cell subsets that had been sorted. The study compared peripheral blood TCR-beta repertoires of HTLV-I-associated myelopathy (HAM/TSP) patients, multiple sclerosis patients and healthy controls using UMI-based sequencing. The cohort included some 68 subjects: some 14 with HAM/TSP, approximately 34 with multiple sclerosis, and 20 healthy controls. General conclusions and limits of the study: In phylogenetic analysis, the repertoires of 18 of 34 MS patients grouped into a cluster of related CDR3 sequences, which suggests a possible signature at the repertoire level. No clinical or MRI features were associated with the MS cluster, and the authors said that larger cohorts are needed. No identical CDR3 amino acid sequences were found to be shared among expanded clones across subjects, suggesting that TCR-beta repertoires were private in all groups. The highest TCR clonal expansion was observed in HAM/TSP patients, whereas the lowest was observed in MS patients, even when compared with healthy controls.

Counted from cysteine to phenylalanine, this CDR3 has 11 amino acids. Only the CDR3 DNA stays, 33 bases, in frame from base 1. Relative to germline, V is 1 base shorter and J is 11 bases shorter, with 5 bases between their ends. For unsorted PBMC libraries, 2 million PBMCs were used after storage in RNAlater at -80 degrees C until RNA extraction. Multiple sclerosis patients were enrolled in a US clinical protocol evaluating disease progression by magnetic resonance imaging. PBMCs were separated from peripheral blood using Ficoll-Hypaque density gradient centrifugation and then cryopreserved in liquid nitrogen. To synthesize cDNA, template-switch 5'RACE was performed with a primer carrying a 10-nucleotide random unique molecular identifier so that each TCR transcript was tagged. Each sequencing run produced over 160 million TCR-beta sequences covering 15-18 subjects. The RNeasy kit was used for extraction of total RNA. Using the KAPA Real-time Library Amplification kit, TCR-beta VDJ regions were amplified with primers for the TCR constant region and the 5'RACE anchor. A first PCR added sample indexes and Illumina adaptors, after which a second PCR increased the library yield. After purification with Ampure beads, the TCR product of roughly 650 bp was size-selected on a 2% E-gel SizeSelection system. Library quality was checked on a Bioanalyzer, concentration was measured with Qubit, and libraries were quantified with the Kapa Library Quantification kit before pooling. An Illumina HiSeq 2500 was used to sequence the libraries paired-end at 2 x 150 bp. To increase sequence diversity, about 23-30% phiX was spiked into each library pool. As for the original processing: Quality-filtered reads were processed with the UMI-based MiGEC pipeline, which removed over 75% of raw TCR sequences during error correction. VDJ genes were aligned to IMGT germline references, and each clonotype was defined by a unique CDR3 amino acid sequence together with V-J genes. Clonal expansion, Shannon diversity and CDR3 relatedness (CalcPairwiseDistances, ClusterSamples) were evaluated with VDJtools, and phylogenetic trees were built with CLCbio workbench. Clones with at least 8 unique UMIs were defined as expanded, with this threshold being based on coefficient-of-variation modelling across technical triplicates. TCRdb reprocessed the public reads (quality trimming at Q25 with fastp, clone calling with MiXCR) and kept in-frame beta chains. Identical CDR3 proteins give one entry, which carries the most common genes and DNA. The V and J calls and clone size come from TCRdb's table, not from the authors' own analysis. Within this sample are about 66,000 distinct CDR3 sequences, with around 5.5% of them counted one time only. The leading ten clones occupy roughly 2.8% of the sample.

A word on this clonotype: Its antigen has not been determined. This may be a read error: a much more frequent sequence differs by one nucleotide.

Sequencing was carried out using PBMCs. Rearrangement joined TRBV12-3 or TRBV12-4 to TRBJ1-4, with the identity of the D gene unclear. This sequence originates from a woman aged 25 to 39 with multiple sclerosis. Here is the DNA: TGTGCCAGCAGTTTAGAAGACAAACTGTTTTTT. It encodes CASSLEDKLFF.